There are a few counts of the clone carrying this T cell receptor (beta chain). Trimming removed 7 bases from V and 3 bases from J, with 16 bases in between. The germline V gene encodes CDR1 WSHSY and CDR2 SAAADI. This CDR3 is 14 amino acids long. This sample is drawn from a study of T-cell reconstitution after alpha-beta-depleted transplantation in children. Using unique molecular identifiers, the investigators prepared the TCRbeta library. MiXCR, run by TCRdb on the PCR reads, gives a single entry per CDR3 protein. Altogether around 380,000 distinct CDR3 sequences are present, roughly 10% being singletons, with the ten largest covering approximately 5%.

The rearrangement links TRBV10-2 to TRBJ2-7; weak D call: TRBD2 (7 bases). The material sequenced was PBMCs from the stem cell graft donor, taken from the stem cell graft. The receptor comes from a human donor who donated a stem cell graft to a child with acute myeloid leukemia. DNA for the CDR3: TGCGCCAGCAACCCGTCGGGGGGCGGCTACGAGCAGTACGTC. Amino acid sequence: CASNPSGGGYEQYV.